Listed below are T cell receptor beta chains from one sample, sequenced in a study of blood T cells in healthy people across ages. TCRdb reanalysed the 5' RACE reads using MiXCR and keeps one entry per CDR3 protein. The repertoire holds approximately 790,000 distinct CDR3 sequences, 60% to 80% seen once, with roughly 26% in the top ten. Sequencing was carried out using blood. These receptors came from a young man in good health. The CDR3 runs from the conserved cysteine through the conserved F or W. D genes are given only for firm matches. Clone size is shown for a subset of rows, as once, few, many or a class of expanded clone.

v_call	j_call	d_call	clone_size	cdr3_aa	cdr3_nt
TRBV2	TRBJ2-1	.	once	CASSEIPEVGEQFF	TGTGCCAGCAGTGAGATCCCCGAAGTGGGTGAGCAGTTCTTC
TRBV20-1	TRBJ2-7	TRBD1	.	CSARGQGTLSEQYF	TGCAGTGCTAGAGGACAGGGAACCCTCTCCGAGCAGTACTTC
TRBV7-9	TRBJ2-2	.	.	CASIGDSFTGELFF	TGTGCCAGCATAGGGGATAGCTTCACCGGGGAGCTGTTTTTT
TRBV29-1	TRBJ2-5	.	few	CSVEIQETQYF	TGCAGCGTCGAGATCCAAGAGACCCAGTACTTC
TRBV7-2	TRBJ2-7	.	.	CASSRTNPLYEQYF	TGTGCCAGCAGCCGGACTAACCCTCTCTACGAGCAGTACTTC
TRBV5-6	TRBJ1-2	.	.	CASSLGGPNSGYTF	TGTGCCAGCAGCTTGGGGGGCCCCAACTCTGGCTACACCTTC
TRBV6-5	TRBJ1-1	.	.	CASRGRGNTEAFF	TGTGCCAGCCGAGGCCGGGGGAACACTGAAGCTTTCTTT
TRBV5-1	TRBJ2-1	TRBD2	.	CASSQTSGSYNEQFF	TGTGCCAGCAGCCAGACTAGCGGCTCCTACAATGAGCAGTTCTTC
TRBV20-1	TRBJ1-2	TRBD1	.	CSATDRAAYGYTF	TGCAGTGCCACCGACAGGGCGGCCTATGGCTACACCTTC
TRBV6-6	TRBJ1-2	.	.	CASMDGSYGYTF	TGTGCCAGCATGGACGGCAGTTATGGCTACACCTTC
TRBV12-3/TRBV12-4	TRBJ2-3	TRBD1	.	CASSSDMGQGGTDTQYF	TGTGCCAGCAGTTCCGACATGGGACAGGGTGGCACAGATACGCAGTATTTT
TRBV5-1	TRBJ2-3	TRBD2	.	CASSPGLAGPRDTQYF	TGCGCCAGCAGCCCCGGACTAGCGGGGCCTAGGGATACGCAGTATTTT
TRBV12-3/TRBV12-4	TRBJ2-7	TRBD1	few	CASSPSDRVLYEQYF	TGTGCCAGCAGTCCGTCGGACAGGGTTTTGTACGAGCAGTACTTC
TRBV29-1	TRBJ2-3	TRBD1	.	CSVVLTGGKTDTQYF	TGCAGCGTTGTTCTGACAGGGGGCAAAACAGATACGCAGTATTTT
TRBV20-1	TRBJ2-1	.	.	CSARAGDRHNEQFF	TGCAGTGCTAGAGCGGGGGATCGCCACAATGAGCAGTTCTTC
TRBV25-1	TRBJ2-7	TRBD1	.	CASVPGTGVGEQYF	TGTGCCAGCGTTCCCGGGACAGGGGTCGGTGAGCAGTACTTC
TRBV9	TRBJ2-5	.	.	CASSKGGQQETQYF	TGTGCCAGCAGCAAAGGGGGTCAGCAAGAGACCCAGTACTTC
TRBV5-1	TRBJ2-7	TRBD2	.	CASREGTSVYEQYF	TGCGCCAGCAGGGAAGGAACTAGCGTCTACGAGCAGTACTTC
TRBV6-1	TRBJ2-5	.	.	CASRALVLETQYF	TGTGCCAGCAGGGCACTAGTCTTGGAGACCCAGTACTTC
TRBV28	TRBJ2-4	.	.	CASSKRPLTKNIQYF	TGTGCCAGCAGTAAGAGACCCTTGACCAAAAACATTCAGTACTTC
TRBV6-6	TRBJ1-2	.	.	CASSYSIGGDYGYTF	TGTGCCAGCAGTTACTCGATAGGAGGTGACTATGGCTACACCTTC
TRBV7-3	TRBJ2-6	.	.	CASSSRIDSGANVLTF	TGTGCCAGCAGCTCCCGGATCGACAGTGGGGCCAACGTCCTGACTTTC
TRBV9	TRBJ2-4	.	.	CASSSLEWGSAKNIQYF	TGTGCCAGCAGCTCCCTAGAGTGGGGTTCAGCCAAAAACATTCAGTACTTC
TRBV20-1	TRBJ2-3	.	.	CSARDNLKDTQYF	TGCAGTGCTAGAGATAACCTCAAAGATACGCAGTATTTT
TRBV18	TRBJ2-1	.	.	CASSPPSPRAETQFF	TGTGCCAGCTCACCCCCGTCCCCCCGGGCAGAGACCCAGTTCTTC
TRBV4-3	TRBJ2-5	.	few	CASSQDLGHQETQYF	TGCGCCAGCAGCCAAGATCTTGGACACCAAGAGACCCAGTACTTC
TRBV7-9	TRBJ1-1	.	.	CASSLDAGANTEAFF	TGTGCCAGCAGCTTAGACGCAGGGGCTAACACTGAAGCTTTCTTT
TRBV20-1	TRBJ2-4	TRBD1	.	CSAAPVWTGDQKNIQYF	TGCAGTGCTGCTCCCGTTTGGACAGGGGACCAAAAAAACATTCAGTACTTC
TRBV7-2	TRBJ2-5	.	.	CASSRWEQETQYF	TGTGCCAGCAGCCGGTGGGAACAAGAGACCCAGTACTTC
TRBV14	TRBJ2-1	.	.	CASSQDSGAKAYNEQFF	TGTGCCAGCAGCCAAGATTCGGGGGCCAAGGCCTACAATGAGCAGTTCTTC
TRBV29-1	TRBJ1-2	.	.	CSVQEGSNYGYTF	TGCAGCGTCCAAGAGGGGTCTAACTATGGCTACACCTTC
TRBV3-1	TRBJ2-5	.	.	CASSQVTGLEETQYF	TGTGCCAGCAGCCAGGTAACAGGGTTAGAAGAGACCCAGTACTTC
TRBV4-3	TRBJ2-1	TRBD2	.	CASSQEVVRGGPYNEQFF	TGCGCCAGCAGCCAAGAGGTAGTACGGGGGGGCCCGTACAATGAGCAGTTCTTC
TRBV11-2	TRBJ1-5	.	.	CASSSRRLQPQHF	TGTGCCAGCAGCTCACGACGGCTACAGCCCCAGCATTTT
TRBV7-9	TRBJ1-4	TRBD1	.	CASSPRDSRNEKLFF	TGTGCCAGCAGCCCGCGGGACAGCCGGAATGAAAAACTGTTTTTT
TRBV2	TRBJ2-5	TRBD2	.	CASSLLLAGRKETQYF	TGTGCCAGCAGTCTCCTACTAGCGGGGAGGAAAGAGACCCAGTACTTC
TRBV9	TRBJ1-1	.	.	CASSLGADLNTEAFF	TGTGCCAGCAGCCTGGGCGCCGATTTGAACACTGAAGCTTTCTTT
TRBV20-1	TRBJ2-3	TRBD1	.	CSARGGAGGGTDTQYF	TGCAGTGCTAGAGGGGGAGCAGGGGGCGGCACAGATACGCAGTATTTT
TRBV5-1	TRBJ2-1	TRBD1	.	CASSRDRGLDNEQFF	TGCGCCAGCAGCCGCGACAGGGGGCTCGACAATGAGCAGTTCTTC
TRBV10-3	TRBJ2-7	TRBD2	.	CAISESVVAGGSYEQYF	TGTGCCATCAGTGAGTCCGTGGTAGCGGGGGGTTCCTACGAGCAGTACTTC
TRBV29-1	TRBJ2-1	.	.	CSVEVGLTNEQFF	TGCAGCGTTGAAGTAGGGTTGACCAATGAGCAGTTCTTC
TRBV20-1	TRBJ2-1	.	.	CSAHVPGLGSYNEQFF	TGCAGTGCTCATGTTCCGGGGCTTGGATCCTACAATGAGCAGTTCTTC
TRBV11-2	TRBJ2-3	TRBD2	.	CASSRRIRASGVPDTQYF	TGTGCCAGCAGCCGCAGGATCAGGGCTAGCGGTGTCCCAGATACGCAGTATTTT
TRBV3-1	TRBJ1-2	.	few	CASSQGQYGDGYTF	TGTGCCAGCAGCCAAGGGCAATACGGGGATGGCTACACCTTC
TRBV7-3	TRBJ2-1	TRBD2	.	CASSLLGAGDHYEQFF	TGTGCCAGCAGCTTACTTGGTGCGGGGGATCACTATGAGCAGTTCTTC
TRBV6-2/TRBV6-3	TRBJ2-7	.	.	CASSYSSSYNEQYF	TGTGCCAGCAGTTACTCGTCCAGTTACAACGAGCAGTACTTC
TRBV29-1	TRBJ2-7	.	.	CSVAPGFDEQYF	TGCAGCGTTGCTCCGGGATTTGACGAGCAGTACTTC
TRBV7-2	TRBJ2-7	.	.	CASRYGQIYEQYF	TGTGCCAGCAGATACGGACAGATATACGAGCAGTACTTC
TRBV3-1	TRBJ1-6	.	.	CASSQQRSYNSPLHF	TGTGCCAGCAGCCAGCAGCGCTCCTATAATTCACCCCTCCACTTT
TRBV29-1	TRBJ1-2	TRBD1	few	CSVDYGTGVSGYTF	TGCAGCGTTGACTACGGGACAGGGGTCTCTGGCTACACCTTC
TRBV4-3	TRBJ2-4	.	.	CASSQAGRLAKNIQYF	TGCGCCAGCAGCCAAGCGGGACGGCTAGCCAAAAACATTCAGTACTTC
TRBV12-3/TRBV12-4	TRBJ1-1	.	.	CASSLPLGRSEAFF	TGTGCCAGCAGTTTACCGCTGGGACGGTCTGAAGCTTTCTTT
TRBV2	TRBJ2-1	.	.	CASSEELYEQFF	TGTGCCAGCAGTGAAGAACTCTATGAGCAGTTCTTC
TRBV6-6	TRBJ1-2	.	.	CASSCEGEVAVYTF	TGTGCCAGCAGTTGCGAGGGGGAAGTCGCGGTCTACACCTTC
TRBV15	TRBJ2-3	.	.	CAISIFTDRDTQYF	TGTGCCATCAGCATCTTTACCGACAGGGATACGCAGTATTTT
TRBV7-9	TRBJ2-1	.	.	CASSLVALASEQFF	TGTGCCAGCAGCTTAGTTGCTCTAGCGAGTGAGCAGTTCTTC
TRBV20-1	TRBJ2-1	TRBD2	many	CSARVRGGRINEQFF	TGCAGTGCTAGAGTACGGGGGGGCCGGATTAATGAGCAGTTCTTC
TRBV7-2	TRBJ2-7	TRBD1	once	CASGDSLTYEQYF	TGTGCCAGCGGGGACAGCCTCACCTACGAGCAGTACTTC
TRBV7-8	TRBJ2-1	TRBD1	.	CASSPDRGWNEQFF	TGTGCCAGCAGCCCTGACAGGGGGTGGAATGAGCAGTTCTTC
TRBV6-5	TRBJ1-2	.	.	CASRRATDRANYGYTF	TGTGCCAGCAGAAGAGCAACGGACAGAGCTAACTATGGCTACACCTTC